The 10 T cell receptor beta chains presented below share a single source sample, sequenced in a study of vaccination and CD4 T cells after COVID-19. The treatment denotes: approximately 10-day PBMC culture with coronavirus spike peptide pools or control peptides (ViraFEST assay). These receptors have no known antigen. With the Oncomine TCR Beta short-read assay, DNA from cultured CD4+ T cells was sequenced. TCRdb itself ran the PCR reads through MiXCR, one entry per CDR3 protein. The sample carries about 17,000 distinct CDR3 sequences, roughly half recorded once. The starting material was CD4+ T cells from blood, cultured in vitro, obtained before SARS-CoV-2 vaccination. These TCRs come from a human donor who had recovered from COVID-19.

In this sample, this clonotype turned up a few times. This chain joins TRBV12-3 or TRBV12-4 and TRBJ1-5, with a tentative D call TRBD1 (5 bases). The CDR3 sequence is 14 residues long. The V end was cut by 5 bases, the J end by 2 bases, with 10 bases between. Here the CDR3 reads CASSIQGGNQPQHF. In DNA, the CDR3 is TGTGCCAGCAGTATTCAGGGAGGCAATCAGCCCCAGCATTTT.

In its sample, this clonotype was seen a few times. The chain is built from TRBV6-2 or TRBV6-3 and TRBJ1-1; possible D gene TRBD1, 5 bases. CDR1 MNHEY and CDR2 SVGEGT come from the germline V gene. The CDR3 loop spans 17 amino acids. V shed 6 bases and J shed 4 bases, with 24 bases lying between them. The CDR3 is CASSPLSRGRYGTEAFF. DNA for the CDR3: TGTGCCAGCAGCCCCCTCAGCCGGGGCCGGTATGGCACTGAAGCTTTCTTT.

The gene calls are TRBV6-1 and TRBJ1-2; D is unresolved. V was cut by 3 bases and J by 2 bases, with 16 bases left in between. The germline V gene encodes CDR1 MNHNS and CDR2 SASEGT. CDR3 length equals 16 residues. For the CDR3, the DNA is TGTGCCAGCAGTGAGGTATCGACACCGAGAAACTATGGCTACACCTTC. This gives the protein CASSEVSTPRNYGYTF.

Concerning this clonotype itself: One end of the junction fails to match germline, which may point to a read error. The chain combines TRBV27 with TRBJ2-5, with 7 bases identical to TRBD1. CDR1 and CDR2 (germline): MNHEY, SMNVEV (reference sequence). CDR3 size: 15 residues. CDR3 amino acids: CASSPTWTGPGTQCF. The CDR3 DNA sequence: TGTGCCAGCAGTCCGACATGGACAGGACCCGGTACCCAGTGCTTC.

The gene calls are TRBV7-3 and TRBJ1-1; possible D gene TRBD1, 6 bases. Germline values: CDR1 SGHTA, CDR2 FQGTGA. Between the trimmed V and J ends, which lost 5 bases and 4 bases, there was a span of 14 bases. This CDR3 contains 14 residues. Written as DNA, the CDR3 is TGTGCCAGCAGCCTGGCTGGGGGGCCCACTGAAGCTTTCTTT. Translated, it gives CASSLAGGPTEAFF.

This clonotype was recorded a few times. V gene TRBV7-2 combines with J gene TRBJ2-2; D is possibly TRBD2 (6 bases). The CDR3 totals 16 residues. Trimming removed 1 base at V and 1 base at J, with 10 bases between. Per germline, CDR1 SGHTA and CDR2 FQGNSA. The DNA for the CDR3 is TGTGCCAGCAGCTTAGGTGGAGGGGTGAACACCGGGGAGCTGTTTTTT. It yields the protein CASSLGGGVNTGELFF.

This clonotype was counted only a few times. The rearrangement uses TRBV7-2 and TRBJ2-5, with 8 bases matching TRBD2. CDR1 is SGHTA and CDR2 is FQGNSA in the germline V gene. With V trimmed by 1 base and J by 2 bases, 3 bases remained unmatched. CDR3 length: 15 amino acids. The CDR3 is CASSLVGGAQETQYF. The CDR3 bases are TGTGCCAGCAGCTTAGTCGGGGGGGCGCAAGAGACCCAGTACTTC.

This clonotype was counted a few times. The chain is built from TRBV10-3 and TRBJ1-2; D is unclear. The CDR3 covers 12 residues. Trimming shortened V by 2 bases and J by 4 bases, and 5 bases separated the two germline ends. Germline values: CDR1 ENHRY, CDR2 SYGVKD. The chain's CDR3 is CAISEHLYGYTF. CDR3 DNA: TGTGCCATCAGTGAGCACCTCTATGGCTACACCTTC.

This chain links TRBV4-3 with TRBJ1-2; D perhaps matches TRBD1 (5 bases). CDR1 and CDR2 from the germline V gene are LGHNA and YSLEER. The CDR3 runs 17 residues. V dropped 0 bases and J dropped 5 bases, with 19 bases sitting between them. The CDR3 nucleotides are TGCGCCAGCAGCCAAGACCCGGCAGCAGGGAATAGTTATGGCTACACCTTC. Protein product: CASSQDPAAGNSYGYTF.

This chain joins TRBV7-2 and TRBJ1-2; D gene unclear. Between the trimmed V and J ends, which lost 5 bases and 4 bases, there was a span of 14 bases. This CDR3 region has 14 residues. Per germline, CDR1 SGHTA and CDR2 FQGNSA. CDR3 region: CASSTPTETYGYTF. CDR3 bases: TGTGCCAGCAGCACACCCACGGAAACCTATGGCTACACCTTC.